This T cell receptor (delta chain) was sequenced during a study of DNA immune sequencing with unique molecular identifiers (dated by TCRdb to 2019 to 2021). Study-wide context: gammadelta T cells were enriched from buffy coats using immunomagnetic cell separation, and their genomic DNA was sequenced. The method was checked using synthetic reference molecules and blood samples from healthy people. Fluorescence-activated cell sorting was used to enrich gammadelta T cells from the PBMC of some eleven healthy individuals. For the enriched versus non-enriched comparison, 85 to 100 ng enriched gammadelta T-cell DNA and 1 ug non-enriched PBMC DNA were sequenced. All donors were healthy individuals, and roughly ten of the donors were profiled using sorted gammadelta T cells from peripheral blood. The study developed and validated an ultrasensitive DNA-based TRD repertoire sequencing method using PCR-introduced unique molecular identifiers. Overall study outcomes, separate from this receptor: TRDV2 paired with TRDJ1 was the most common TRD rearrangement among clonotypes in healthy donors. Novel TRD sequences not targeted by the primers cannot be detected with the primer-based approach. Variation in TRD repertoire diversity was observed between healthy donors, with several donors found to be highly oligoclonal, in that the top 5 clonotypes exceeded half of productive molecules.

Receptor amplification or capture employed multiplex PCR. A 32-plex assay, with primers for all 8 TRDV and 4 TRDJ genes spanning the CDR3, was used to amplify the genomic DNA. A 12-nucleotide UMI was added during roughly 3 barcoding PCR cycles, followed by a second PCR with Illumina adapter primers. Libraries were purified with AMPure XP beads and quality-checked on a Fragment Analyzer with the HS NGS Fragment kit. Sequencing was run on an Illumina MiniSeq mid-output kit with 20% PhiX and 150 cycles of paired-end reads. Per the source publication's procedure: MIGEC version 1.2.9 was used to process the reads, grouping the reads by UMI and building error-corrected consensus sequences. Post-processing used modified VDJtools version 1.2.1 scripts and the tcR R package. Clonotypes were called again by TCRdb from the public reads via CATT, and duplicate nucleotide sequences were then merged into one entry. What appears here as the V and J calls and clone size reflects TCRdb's work, not the paper's. The sample table contains approximately 2,500 delta-chain clones; only one count was recorded for roughly 13% of them. The leading ten clones occupy about 20% of the sample.

The germline V gene supplies CDR1 GEAIGNYY and CDR2 EKD. Inclusive of the bounding cysteine and phenylalanine, the CDR3 is 16 residues long. CDR3 DNA is the only sequence kept; it has 48 bases, read in frame from the first base. A note on this clone: Its antigen is currently not known. This likely reflects a read error, since a far larger clone is one base away. Other DNA sequences in the same sample also yield this CDR3.

Recombination joined TRDV2 with TRDJ1, with 12 central nucleotides matching TRDD3. The sample was gamma-delta T cells from PBMCs. The sequence came from a human donor in good health. The CDR3 protein: CACDTLVLGDTDKLIF. The bases are TGTGCCTGTGACACCCTCGTACTGGGGGATACCGATAAGCTCATCTTT.